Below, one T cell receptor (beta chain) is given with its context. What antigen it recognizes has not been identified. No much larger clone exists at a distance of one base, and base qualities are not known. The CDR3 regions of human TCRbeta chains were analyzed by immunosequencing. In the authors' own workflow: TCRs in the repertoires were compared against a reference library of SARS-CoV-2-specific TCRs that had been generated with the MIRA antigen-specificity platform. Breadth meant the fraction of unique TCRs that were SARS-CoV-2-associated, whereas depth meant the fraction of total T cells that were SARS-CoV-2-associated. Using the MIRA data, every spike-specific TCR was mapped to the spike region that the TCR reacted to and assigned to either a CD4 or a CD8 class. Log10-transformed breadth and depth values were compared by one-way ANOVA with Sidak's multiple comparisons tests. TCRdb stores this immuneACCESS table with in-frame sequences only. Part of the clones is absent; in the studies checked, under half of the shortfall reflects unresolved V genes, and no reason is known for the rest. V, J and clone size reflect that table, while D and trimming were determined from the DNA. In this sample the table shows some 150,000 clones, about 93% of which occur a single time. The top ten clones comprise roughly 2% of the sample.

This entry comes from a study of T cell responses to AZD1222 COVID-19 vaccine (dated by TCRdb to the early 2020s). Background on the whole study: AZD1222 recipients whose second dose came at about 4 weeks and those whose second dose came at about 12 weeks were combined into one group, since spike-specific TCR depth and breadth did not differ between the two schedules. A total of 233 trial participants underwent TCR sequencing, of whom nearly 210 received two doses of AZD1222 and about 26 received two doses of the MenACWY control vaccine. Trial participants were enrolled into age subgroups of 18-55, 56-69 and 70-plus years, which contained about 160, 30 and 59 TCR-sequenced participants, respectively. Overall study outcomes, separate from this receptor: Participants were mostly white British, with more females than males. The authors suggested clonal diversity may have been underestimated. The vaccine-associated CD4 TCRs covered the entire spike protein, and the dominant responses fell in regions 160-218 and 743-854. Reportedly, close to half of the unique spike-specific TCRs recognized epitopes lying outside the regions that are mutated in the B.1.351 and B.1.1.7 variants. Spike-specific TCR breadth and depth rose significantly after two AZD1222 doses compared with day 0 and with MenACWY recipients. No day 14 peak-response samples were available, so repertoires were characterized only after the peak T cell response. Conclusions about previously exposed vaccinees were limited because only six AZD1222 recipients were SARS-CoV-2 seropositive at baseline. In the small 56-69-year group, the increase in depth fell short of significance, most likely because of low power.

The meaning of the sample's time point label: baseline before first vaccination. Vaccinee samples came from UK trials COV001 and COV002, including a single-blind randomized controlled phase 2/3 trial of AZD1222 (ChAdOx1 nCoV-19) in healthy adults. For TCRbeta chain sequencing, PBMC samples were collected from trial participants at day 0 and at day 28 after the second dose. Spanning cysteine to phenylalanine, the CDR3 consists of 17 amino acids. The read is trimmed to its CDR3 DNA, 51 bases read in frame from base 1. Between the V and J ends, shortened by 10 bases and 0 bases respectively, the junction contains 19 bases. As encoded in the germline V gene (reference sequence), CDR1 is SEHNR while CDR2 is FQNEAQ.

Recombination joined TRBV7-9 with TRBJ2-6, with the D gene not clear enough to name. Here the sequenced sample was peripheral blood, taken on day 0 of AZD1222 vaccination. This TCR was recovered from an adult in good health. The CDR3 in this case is CAILKAGRFSGANVLTF. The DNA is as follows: TGTGCCATTCTGAAGGCAGGCCGCTTCTCTGGGGCCAACGTCCTGACTTTC.